This T cell receptor beta chain is from a study of T cell clonality in common variable immunodeficiency. CVID and control samples used equivalent genomic DNA input. Assay: immunoSEQ multiplex PCR; the TCRdb copy retains only in-frame clones and omits some. The specimen has some 50,000 clones, none found just once. The germline V gene has CDR1 DFQATT and CDR2 SNEGSKA (reference sequence). This CDR3 contains 14 residues. The germline V and J ends were trimmed by 3 bases and 1 base, with 13 bases remaining between them. Ten or more counts support this clone. The target antigen is unknown. The DNA ends 3 residues before the CDR3 does, and the rest of the CDR3 is filled in from the germline J gene. The study's findings and limits: Authors noted CVID clonality's cause needs subpopulation repertoire sequencing.

The chain carries TRBV20-1 and TRBJ2-7; weak D call: TRBD2 (5 bases). Sequencing input: peripheral blood mononuclear cells. The clonotype comes from a person aged 18 to 75 in good health. CDR3 DNA, as far as it was read: TGCAGTGCTAGTGAGTTCTGGACTTCCTACGAG. This sequence encodes CSASEFWTSYE. The full CDR3 protein is CSASEFWTSYEQYF.